These T cell receptor beta chains were read from a single sample in a study of blood T cell repertoires in COVID-19. Libraries were prepared by immunoSEQ multiplex PCR; TCRdb keeps only in-frame clonotypes and omits some of them. The sample shows under 300,000 clones, 75% to 90% of them seen only once. Sequencing was done on a sample of PBMCs or T cells enriched from blood (not recorded which). The receptors were gathered from a woman aged 40 to 50 who had been exposed to COVID-19. Both conserved end residues are part of each CDR3.

V: TRBV29-1
J: TRBJ2-3
CDR3: CSVGQRDQQYF

V: TRBV19
J: TRBJ2-5
CDR3: CASSTSGRVTETQYF

V: TRBV4-2
J: TRBJ2-2
CDR3: CASSQLAGVRIGELFF

V: TRBV12-3/TRBV12-4
J: TRBJ1-3
CDR3: CASSPNSGNTIYF

V: TRBV28
J: TRBJ2-2
CDR3: CASRTLAGVNTGELFF

V: TRBV19
J: TRBJ2-2
CDR3: CASSKQGGTGELFF

V: TRBV7-8
J: TRBJ1-5
CDR3: CASSLYRVANQPQHF

V: TRBV11-1
J: TRBJ1-6
CDR3: CASSLSGDNSPLHF

V: TRBV10-3
J: TRBJ1-5
CDR3: CAITRDRDGQPQHF

V: TRBV24-1
J: TRBJ1-5
CDR3: CATSDSGGRSQPQHF

V: TRBV21-1
J: TRBJ1-5
CDR3: CASTRQVQGKHLNSNQPQHF

V: TRBV5-6
J: TRBJ1-4
CDR3: CASSTRTGALFF

V: TRBV3-1/TRBV3-2
J: TRBJ2-5
CDR3: CASSQIVQETQYF

V: TRBV6-2/TRBV6-3
J: TRBJ2-3
CDR3: CASSYGGRTDTQYF

V: TRBV5-6
J: TRBJ2-6
CDR3: CASSLAVSGANVLTF

V: TRBV27
J: TRBJ1-1
CDR3: CASSLSWGGHTEAFF

V: TRBV24-1
J: TRBJ1-2
CDR3: CATSGTLPGQGATNYGYTF

V: TRBV5-5
J: TRBJ2-3
CDR3: CASSFPADTQYF

V: TRBV4-2
J: TRBJ2-3
CDR3: CASSQDLGLAGRGTDTQYF

V: TRBV24-1
J: TRBJ2-1
CDR3: CATSDQIGTNYNEQFF

V: TRBV18
J: TRBJ2-3
CDR3: CASSPDGVRTDTQYF

V: TRBV15
J: TRBJ1-5
CDR3: CATSRDLQENQPQHF

V: TRBV6-1
J: TRBJ1-1
CDR3: CASSEGLGTGNTEAFF

V: TRBV27
J: TRBJ1-2
CDR3: CASSPLGRGYYGYTF

V: TRBV18
J: TRBJ1-5
CDR3: CASSPGQGASEPQHF

V: TRBV5-4
J: TRBJ2-3
CDR3: CASSLADTQYF

V: TRBV5-7
J: TRBJ2-5
CDR3: CASTWSRDRGTETQYF

V: TRBV19
J: TRBJ1-1
CDR3: CASSQQQNTEAFF

V: TRBV4-3
J: TRBJ1-1
CDR3: CASSHATGTAVRAFF

V: TRBV6-2/TRBV6-3
J: TRBJ2-7
CDR3: CASSYSGGRSYEQYF

V: TRBV5-6
J: TRBJ2-2
CDR3: CASSEGGYTGELFF

V: TRBV7-3
J: TRBJ1-2
CDR3: CASSLAAGEGYTF

V: TRBV13
J: TRBJ2-4
CDR3: CASSFTESAKNIQYF

V: TRBV3-1/TRBV3-2
J: TRBJ2-3
CDR3: CASSQLAGVRTDTQYF

V: TRBV5-1
J: TRBJ1-4
CDR3: CATRPDRTNEKLFF

V: TRBV2
J: TRBJ1-5
CDR3: CASSVGRGNQPQHF

V: TRBV4-2
J: TRBJ2-3
CDR3: CASRRREGLTDTQYF

V: TRBV19
J: TRBJ1-2
CDR3: CASMGQGLTGYTF

V: TRBV5-1
J: TRBJ1-6
CDR3: CASSLGTVNSPLHF

V: TRBV13
J: TRBJ2-1
CDR3: CASSFVGVLVTGGEQFF

V: TRBV30
J: TRBJ2-2
CDR3: CAWSAGTGGELFF

V: TRBV4-2
J: TRBJ2-5
CDR3: CASSQDNYRATRETQYF

V: TRBV5-1
J: TRBJ1-6
CDR3: CASSLAPGLEPNSPLHF

V: TRBV19
J: TRBJ1-6
CDR3: CASSDAGGWNSPLHF

V: TRBV27
J: TRBJ2-2
CDR3: CASSSWSRGAPGELFF

V: TRBV7-3
J: TRBJ2-3
CDR3: CASSVSGREGDTQYF

V: TRBV12-3/TRBV12-4
J: TRBJ1-2
CDR3: CASSSFRVEGYTF

V: TRBV27
J: TRBJ2-3
CDR3: CASRELLLTDTQYF

V: TRBV11-2
J: TRBJ2-1
CDR3: CASSLELETNEQFF

V: TRBV4-3
J: TRBJ2-1
CDR3: CASSQPSGGYNEQFF

V: TRBV30
J: TRBJ2-2
CDR3: CAWCGNTGELFF

V: TRBV7-6
J: TRBJ2-5
CDR3: CASEPLGQGKGETQYF

V: TRBV18
J: TRBJ1-4
CDR3: CASSPGATNEKLFF